The present TCR beta chain was sequenced within a study of blood T cell repertoires in COVID-19. Those enrolled, adults aged roughly 18 to 100 years, came from roughly 23 US areas. Grouping used clinical history reported by participants in a survey and questionnaire. Sequencing used immunoSEQ multiplex PCR; TCRdb keeps in-frame clones, though not all of them. The repertoire has about 170,000 clones, around 89% of them found once; the top ten carry less than 0.85%. The CDR3 length is 17 residues. CDR1 and CDR2 from the germline V gene are SGHTA and FQGTGA. The germline V and J ends were trimmed by 6 bases and 4 bases, with 21 bases remaining between them.

This TCR was sampled from a woman under 30 who had recovered from COVID-19. This chain connects TRBV7-3 to TRBJ2-2; D may be TRBD1 (7 bases). The sequenced sample was PBMCs or T cells enriched from blood (not recorded which). CDR3 nucleotide sequence: TGTGCCAGCAGTTCAGGGGGTGGGAGGCCGGGCACCGGGGAGCTGTTTTTT. Its protein product is CASSSGGGRPGTGELFF. The entire variable domain, with the rest obtained from reference TRBV7-3 and TRBJ2-2, is as follows: GAGVSQTPSNKVTEKGKYVELRCDPISGHTALYWYRQSLGQGPEFLIYFQGTGAADDSGLPNDRFFAVRPEGSVSTLKIQRTERGDSAVYLCASSSGGGRPGTGELFFGEGSRLTVL.